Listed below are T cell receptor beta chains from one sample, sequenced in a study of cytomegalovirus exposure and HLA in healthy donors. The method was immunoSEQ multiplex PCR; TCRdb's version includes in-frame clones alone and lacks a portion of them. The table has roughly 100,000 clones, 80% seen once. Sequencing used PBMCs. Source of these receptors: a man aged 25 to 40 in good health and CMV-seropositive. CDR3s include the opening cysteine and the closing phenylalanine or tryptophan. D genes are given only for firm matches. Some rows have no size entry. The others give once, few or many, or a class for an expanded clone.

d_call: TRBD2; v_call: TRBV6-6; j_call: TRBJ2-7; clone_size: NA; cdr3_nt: TGTGCCAGCAGCGCGCGGGGGTTCAGCTCCTACGAGCAGTACTTC; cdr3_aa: CASSARGFSSYEQYF
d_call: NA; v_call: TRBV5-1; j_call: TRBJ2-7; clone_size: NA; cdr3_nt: TGCGCCAGCAGCTTGGACAGTTTAGCCTACGAGCAGTACTTC; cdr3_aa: CASSLDSLAYEQYF
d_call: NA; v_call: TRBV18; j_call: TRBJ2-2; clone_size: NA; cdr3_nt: TGTGCCAGCTCACCACTCGGTGATCGGGAGCTGTTTTTT; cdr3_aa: CASSPLGDRELFF
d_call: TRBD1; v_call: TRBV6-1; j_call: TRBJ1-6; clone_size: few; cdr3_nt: TGTGCCAGCAGTGGAGACAGGGGGCGCGCCCACTTT; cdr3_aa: CASSGDRGRAHF
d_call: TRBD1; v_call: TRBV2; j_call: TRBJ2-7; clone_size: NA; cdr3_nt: TGTGCCAGCAGTGGCTCACCGGGACAGGGGGAGCAGTACTTC; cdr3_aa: CASSGSPGQGEQYF
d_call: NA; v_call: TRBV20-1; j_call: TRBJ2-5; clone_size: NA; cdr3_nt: TGCAGTGCCAGGGGGGCCCAGTACTTC; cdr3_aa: CSARGAQYF
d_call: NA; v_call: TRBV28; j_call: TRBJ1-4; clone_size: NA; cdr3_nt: TGTGCCAGCAGTCGGGGGGCAGGTGGTAATGAAAAACTGTTTTTT; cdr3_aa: CASSRGAGGNEKLFF
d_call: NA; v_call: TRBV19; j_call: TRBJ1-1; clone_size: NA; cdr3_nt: TGTGCCAGTAGTACGACAGGCATGAACACTGAAGCTTTCTTT; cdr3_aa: CASSTTGMNTEAFF
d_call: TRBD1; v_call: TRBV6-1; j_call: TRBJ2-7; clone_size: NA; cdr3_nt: TGTGCCGTTAACTGGGGACAGAACTCCTACGAGCAGTACTTC; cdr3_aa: CAVNWGQNSYEQYF
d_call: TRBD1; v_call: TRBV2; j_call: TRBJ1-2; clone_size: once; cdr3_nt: TGTGCCAGCACAGACAGGGACCTCATTGGCTACACCTTC; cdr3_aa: CASTDRDLIGYTF
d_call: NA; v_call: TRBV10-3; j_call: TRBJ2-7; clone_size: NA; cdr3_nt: TGTGCCATCGCAGGGGCCTACGAGCAGTACTTC; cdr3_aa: CAIAGAYEQYF
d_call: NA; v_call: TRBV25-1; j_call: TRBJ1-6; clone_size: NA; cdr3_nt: TGTGCCAGCAGTGGCGACCCAATTCTGCGGGTTGGGAATTCACCCCTCCACTTT; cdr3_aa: CASSGDPILRVGNSPLHF
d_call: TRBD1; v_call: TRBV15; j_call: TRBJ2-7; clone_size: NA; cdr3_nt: TGTGCCACCAGCAGAGGGGAGACAGGGGCATACGAGCAGTACTTC; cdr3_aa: CATSRGETGAYEQYF
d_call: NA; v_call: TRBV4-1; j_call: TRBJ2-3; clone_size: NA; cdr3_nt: TGCGCCAGCAGCCCTCCGTCCCGGGCAGATACGCAGTATTTT; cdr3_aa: CASSPPSRADTQYF
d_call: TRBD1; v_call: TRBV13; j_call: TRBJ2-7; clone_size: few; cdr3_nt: TGTGCCAGCAGCTCGTGGACAGGGGGGGACTACGAGCAGTACTTC; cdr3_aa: CASSSWTGGDYEQYF
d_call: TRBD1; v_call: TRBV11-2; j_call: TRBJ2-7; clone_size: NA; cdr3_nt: TGTGCCAGCAGCTTAATCCCGGACAGGGGGTACGAGCAGTACTTC; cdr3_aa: CASSLIPDRGYEQYF
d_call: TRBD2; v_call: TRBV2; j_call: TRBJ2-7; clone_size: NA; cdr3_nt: TGTGCCAGCAGTGAAGTAGCGGGGGGCTCCTACGAGCAGTACTTC; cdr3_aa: CASSEVAGGSYEQYF
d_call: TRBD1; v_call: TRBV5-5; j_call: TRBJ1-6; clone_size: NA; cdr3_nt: TGTGCCAGCAGCTCGGACAGGGGGATTAATTCACCCCTCCACTTT; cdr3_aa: CASSSDRGINSPLHF
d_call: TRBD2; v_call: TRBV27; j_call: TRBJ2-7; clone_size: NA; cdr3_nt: TGTGCCAGCAGCTTTCTATGGCGACAGGGACTAGCTATCTACGAGCAGTACTTC; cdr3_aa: CASSFLWRQGLAIYEQYF
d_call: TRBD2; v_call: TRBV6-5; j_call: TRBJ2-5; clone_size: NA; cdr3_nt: TGTGCCAGCAGTTACAGCGGGGGGCCCATGGAGACCCAGTACTTC; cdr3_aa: CASSYSGGPMETQYF
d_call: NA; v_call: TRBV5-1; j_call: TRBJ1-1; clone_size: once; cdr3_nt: TGCGCCAGCAGCCCGGGGACTGGGAACACTGAAGCTTTCTTT; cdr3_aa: CASSPGTGNTEAFF
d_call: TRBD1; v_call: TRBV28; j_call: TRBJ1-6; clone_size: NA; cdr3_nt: TGTGCCAGCAGTCGGACAGGGGCGTTTTCACCCCTCCACTTT; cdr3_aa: CASSRTGAFSPLHF
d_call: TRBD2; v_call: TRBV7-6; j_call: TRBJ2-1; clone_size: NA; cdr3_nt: TGTGCCAGCAGCCGCTTAGCGGGGGCATACAATGAGCAGTTCTTC; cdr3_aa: CASSRLAGAYNEQFF